This T cell receptor beta chain is from a study of T cells in localized non-small cell lung cancer. This table comes from immunoSEQ multiplex PCR, and its TCRdb copy is limited to in-frame clones, with some not included. The profile covers around 64,000 clones, with about four fifths appearing a single time and approximately 4.7% taken by the ten largest. This clone appeared a few times. Antigen: not known. Trimming removed 7 bases from V and 3 bases from J, with 9 bases in between. The CDR3 totals 12 residues. Germline V gene data show CDR1 as MGHDK and CDR2 as SYGVNS. Study-level points and caveats: Turning up in adjacent lung were a median approximately 57 of the top 100 tumor clones. Blood T cell density predicted longer survival; adjacent-lung clonality, shorter.

This sequence originates from a man between 40 and 70 years old with stage II lung adenocarcinoma. Here the sequenced sample was PBMCs, taken before any cancer treatment. The chain has TRBV25-1 and TRBJ1-2, with TRBD1 as a possible D gene (5 bases). As DNA, the CDR3 is TGTGCCAGCACAGGGAGCGACTATGGCTACACCTTC. It codes for CASTGSDYGYTF.